Following are 18 T cell receptor beta chains from one sample sequenced in a study of identical twins (dated by TCRdb to 2016 to 2018). The library was made by 5' RACE. Instrument used: Illumina HiSeq 2000. TCRdb reanalyzed the raw reads on its own, using fastp at Q25 for trimming and MiXCR for clone calling, and kept in-frame beta chains. Here each entry gathers all rows of one CDR3 protein and keeps the most common genes and DNA. Present in this sample are around 20,000 distinct CDR3 sequences, around 70% of which were seen just once. The leading ten clones occupy almost 6% of the sample. The sequencing input was memory (CD45RO+) T cells sorted from blood. The sample's cell subset or site label, decoded: CD45RO+ enriched T cells. Receptor source: a woman younger than 35 in good health. This table probably holds off-target reads from a library built for another chain.

This clonotype was observed a handful of times. The rearrangement links TRBV29-1 to TRBJ1-5; D not certain. The CDR3 is 14 residues long. V gave up 3 bases and J gave up 5 bases, with 14 bases separating them. Germline loops: CDR1 SQVTM, CDR2 ANQGSEA. The CDR3 reads CSVDWSARDQPQHF. The CDR3 nucleotides are TGCAGCGTTGACTGGAGCGCCCGAGATCAGCCCCAGCATTTT.

The chain couples TRBV5-5 to TRBJ2-1; 7 positions agree with TRBD2. The CDR3 is 10 residues long. Germline V gene data show CDR1 as SGHKS and CDR2 as YYEKEE (reference sequence). Losses at the gene ends were 4 bases for V and 12 bases for J; bases not matched to a gene: 1. CDR3: CASSGGGQFF. CDR3 DNA: TGTGCCAGCAGCGGCGGGGGGCAGTTCTTC.

This clonotype was detected a few times. This chain connects TRBV2 to TRBJ1-3; D is undetermined. With 6 bases removed from V and 0 bases from J, the gap between germline ends came to 9 bases. In germline, CDR1 is SNHLY, CDR2 FYNNEI. This CDR3 spans 14 amino acids. CDR3 loop: CASRFEISGNTIYF. The CDR3 DNA follows: TGTGCCAGCAGGTTCGAGATCTCTGGAAACACCATATATTTT.

The chain couples TRBV7-2 to TRBJ2-5; D might be TRBD2 (6 bases). Trimming took 5 bases from V and 3 from J, leaving 13 bases between them. Germline-derived CDR1 and CDR2 are SGHTA and FQGNSA. CDR3 length: 14 amino acids. CDR3 in amino acids: CASSPGTPKETQYF. The CDR3 nucleotides read TGTGCCAGCAGCCCCGGGACTCCCAAAGAGACCCAGTACTTC.

This clonotype appeared once. J is TRBJ1-1 and V is TRBV6-5; 8 bases align to TRBD1. The CDR3 has 16 amino acids. CDR1 is MNHEY, CDR2 SVGAGI, per germline. Losses at the gene ends were 4 bases for V and 1 base for J; bases not matched to a gene: 8. The chain's CDR3 is CASSFASGGQNTEAFF. Written as DNA, the CDR3 is TGTGCCAGCAGTTTCGCTTCAGGGGGCCAGAACACTGAAGCTTTCTTT.

This clonotype has a handful of counts. The rearrangement uses TRBV6-2 or TRBV6-3 and TRBJ2-7; D gene unclear. With 8 bases removed from V and 4 bases from J, the gap between germline ends came to 12 bases. The CDR3 contains 12 residues. Germline CDR1 and CDR2: MNHEY and SVGEGT. The CDR3 loop reads CASASGWYEQYF. In DNA, the CDR3 is TGTGCCAGCGCGTCAGGCTGGTACGAGCAGTACTTC.

The chain recombines TRBV29-1 with TRBJ1-1; no clear D gene. Per germline, CDR1 SQVTM and CDR2 ANQGSEA. This CDR3 spans 13 amino acids. V was shortened by 7 bases and J by 1 base, with 13 bases between the two germline ends. CDR3 nucleotide sequence: TGCAGCGCCCGGAGGGATTGGAACACTGAAGCTTTCTTT. Residues: CSARRDWNTEAFF.

V gene TRBV30 combines with J gene TRBJ2-5; weak D call: TRBD1 (6 bases). The length of the CDR3 is 12 residues. CDR1 is GTSNPN, CDR2 SVGIG, per germline (reference sequence). V was clipped by 5 bases and J by 5 bases, with 12 bases between them. CDR3 DNA: TGTGCCTGGGCCTCAGGGGCGGAGACCCAGTACTTC. Amino acid sequence: CAWASGAETQYF.

This chain links TRBV9 with TRBJ2-3, with 9 nucleotides matching TRBD2. This CDR3 has 16 amino acids. Per the germline V gene, CDR1 is SGDLS and CDR2 is YYNGEE. The junction had 10 bases not matched to a gene; V was cut back by 4 bases and J by 4 bases. The CDR3 reads CASSPTGLASADTQYF. CDR3 nucleotides: TGTGCCAGCAGCCCGACGGGACTAGCTTCGGCAGATACGCAGTATTTT.

This chain joins TRBV4-1 and TRBJ2-1; D gene uncertain. The CDR3 runs 13 residues. Germline V gene data show CDR1 as MGHRA and CDR2 as YSYEKL. With 3 bases removed from V and 9 bases from J, the gap between germline ends came to 12 bases. Here the CDR3 reads CASSHNRLGEQFF. CDR3 in DNA: TGCGCCAGCAGCCACAACCGTCTGGGTGAGCAGTTCTTC.

The J gene is TRBJ2-7, the V gene TRBV20-1, with TRBD2 matching over 9 bases. CDR3 length: 15 residues. Germline CDR1 is DFQATT and CDR2 is SNEGSKA (reference sequence). V shed 6 bases, J shed 6 bases, and the junction held 15 bases outside the gene matches. The CDR3 here is CSATVAGVTRREQYF. The CDR3 DNA reads as TGCAGTGCGACCGTAGCGGGAGTTACTCGTCGCGAGCAGTACTTC.

This chain joins TRBV7-9 and TRBJ1-6; D uncertain. The germline V and J ends were trimmed by 1 base and 5 bases, with 6 bases remaining between them. Germline loops: CDR1 SEHNR, CDR2 FQNEAQ (reference sequence). This CDR3 contains 14 residues. This chain's CDR3 is CASSLGRDNSPLHF. As DNA, the CDR3 is TGTGCCAGCAGCTTAGGCAGAGATAATTCACCCCTCCACTTT.

CDR3 nucleotide sequence: TGTGCCAGCAGTACCCTGAGAGGGGGTACTAATGAAAAACTGTTTTTT. Its translation is CASSTLRGGTNEKLFF. The gene calls are TRBV6-1 and TRBJ1-4; D is possibly TRBD1 (6 bases). CDR1 and CDR2 from the germline V gene are MNHNS and SASEGT. The CDR3 runs 16 residues. The V and J ends lost 5 bases and 2 bases respectively, with 15 bases between them.

This clonotype was seen only once. The rearrangement links TRBV19 to TRBJ2-7; TRBD1 matches at 8 bases. The CDR3 covers 14 residues. Unmatched junction bases numbered 5, after V lost 5 bases and J lost 2 bases. CDR1 and CDR2 from the germline V gene are LNHDA and SQIVND (reference sequence). The CDR3 is CASSVGQVPYEQYF. The CDR3 DNA is TGTGCCAGTAGTGTGGGACAGGTCCCCTACGAGCAGTACTTC.

This clonotype was recorded a few times. The chain uses TRBV4-3 and TRBJ2-2; no clear D gene. The CDR3 is 15 amino acids. CDR1 is LGHNA and CDR2 is YSLEER in the germline V gene. Trimming left V 1 base short and J 6 bases short, with 12 bases between. The DNA for the CDR3 is TGCGCCAGCAGCCAAGCGGCTCTTCTGGCCGGGGAGCTGTTTTTT. Residues: CASSQAALLAGELFF.

The rearrangement joins TRBV5-4 to TRBJ1-1; D gene ambiguous. V lost 0 bases to trimming and J lost 0 bases, with 6 bases between them. CDR1 is SGHNT and CDR2 is YYREEE in the germline V gene (reference sequence). The CDR3 length is 14 residues. CDR3 amino acids: CASSLGGMNTEAFF. The CDR3 coding sequence is TGTGCCAGCAGCTTGGGAGGGATGAACACTGAAGCTTTCTTT.

A few counts support this clonotype. The chain uses TRBV14 and TRBJ2-1; 13 nucleotides agree with TRBD2. The J segment lost 4 bases and the V segment lost 3 bases, leaving 3 bases of the junction unmatched. Looked up from germline, CDR1 is SGHDN and CDR2 is FVKESK. This CDR3 is 16 amino acids long. As DNA, the CDR3 is TGTGCCAGCAGCCACGGACTAGCGGGAGTTTACAATGAGCAGTTCTTC. Translating gives CASSHGLAGVYNEQFF.

CDR3 protein: CASSRKAWETQYF. DNA for the CDR3: TGTGCCAGCAGCCGAAAAGCGTGGGAGACCCAGTACTTC. The chain recombines TRBV13 with TRBJ2-5, with D uncertain. The CDR3 runs to 13 residues. The germline V gene has CDR1 PRHDT and CDR2 FYEKMQ (reference sequence). V was cut by 5 bases and J by 5 bases, with 12 bases left in between.